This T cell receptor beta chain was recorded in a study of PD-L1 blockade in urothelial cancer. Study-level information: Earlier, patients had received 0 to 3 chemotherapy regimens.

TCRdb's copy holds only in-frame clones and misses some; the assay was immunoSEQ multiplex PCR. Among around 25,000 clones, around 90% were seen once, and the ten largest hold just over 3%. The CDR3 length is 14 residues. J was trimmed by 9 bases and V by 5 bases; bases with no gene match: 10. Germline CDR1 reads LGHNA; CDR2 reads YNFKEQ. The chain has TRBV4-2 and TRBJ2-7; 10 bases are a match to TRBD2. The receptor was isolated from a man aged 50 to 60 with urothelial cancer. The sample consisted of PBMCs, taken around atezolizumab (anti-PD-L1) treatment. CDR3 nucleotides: TGTGCCAGCAGCACAGCGGGGGGGGAATCGGGGCAGTACTTC. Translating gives CASSTAGGESGQYF.